Given below is one T cell receptor beta chain in context. Germline CDR1 SGHTA, CDR2 FQGNSA. CDR3 size: 15 residues. V was clipped by 4 bases and J by 0 bases, with 9 bases between them. The data are from a study of cytomegalovirus exposure and HLA in healthy donors. At the level of the study: Researchers found that roughly 81% of a few hundred genotyped donors fell within the Caucasian-associated ancestry cluster.

Amplification used 60 Vbeta primers and 13 Jbeta primers. TCRdb keeps only in-frame clones here, not all; method: immunoSEQ multiplex PCR. This table has around 220,000 clones, 70% to 85% appearing once. Everyone who donated was a healthy bone marrow donor. The chain links TRBV7-2 to TRBJ2-2; the D gene is possibly TRBD2 (5 bases). The sequenced sample was PBMCs. This TCR was sampled from a girl aged 2-15 years in good health and CMV-seronegative. CDR3 loop: CASSSGVSNTGELFF. CDR3 DNA: TGTGCCAGCAGCTCCGGGGTATCGAACACCGGGGAGCTGTTTTTT.